A selection of T cell receptor beta chains follows, all from one sample in a study of CD8 T cells in ankylosing spondylitis. TCRdb called the 5' RACE reads again in MiXCR, with one record for every CDR3 protein. The profile shows some 270,000 distinct CDR3 sequences, 32% of them singletons. Input material: blood, either unsorted or a sorted T cell fraction (not recorded which). The receptors were sampled from a male donor with ankylosing spondylitis or in good health (not recorded which). The CDR3 runs from the conserved cysteine through the conserved F or W. D genes are given only for firm matches. Rows may omit the clone size; those that give it use once, few, many or a size class.

CDR3nt,CDR3aa,len,j_gene,d_gene,v_gene,abundance
TGTGCCAGCAGTGTCTCCGGGACAGGGGATAATTCACCCCTCCACTTT,CASSVSGTGDNSPLHF,16,TRBJ1-6,TRBD1,TRBV28,-
TGTGCCAGCAGCAAATTCGGTTACGAGCAGTACTTC,CASSKFGYEQYF,12,TRBJ2-7,-,TRBV7-9,-
TGCAGTGCGCGGGGCGTAGGACTCGGCAAAAACATTCAGTACTTC,CSARGVGLGKNIQYF,15,TRBJ2-4,-,TRBV20-1,-
TGCAGTGCTAGAGATCGAGGGAGCACAGATACGCAGTATTTT,CSARDRGSTDTQYF,14,TRBJ2-3,-,TRBV20-1,few
TGTGCCAGCAGTTACACCACATTAGGCACTGAAGCTTTCTTT,CASSYTTLGTEAFF,14,TRBJ1-1,-,TRBV6-5,-
TGTGCCATCAGCAAGGGGAGCAATCAGCCCCAGCATTTT,CAISKGSNQPQHF,13,TRBJ1-5,-,TRBV10-3,-
TGCAGTGCTAGGGAGGGACAGGATTACAATGAGCAGTTCTTC,CSAREGQDYNEQFF,14,TRBJ2-1,TRBD1,TRBV20-1,many
TGCAGTGCTAGGTCTCCCGGGGGGCAAGATACGCAGTATTTT,CSARSPGGQDTQYF,14,TRBJ2-3,-,TRBV20-1,-
TGCGCCAGCAGCCCGAGTCCTAGCGGAAGGTCCTACGAGCAGTACTTC,CASSPSPSGRSYEQYF,16,TRBJ2-7,TRBD2,TRBV5-1,-
TGCAGTGCTGTAGGGGGGTTGTACAATGAGCAGTTCTTC,CSAVGGLYNEQFF,13,TRBJ2-1,-,TRBV20-1,-
TGTGCCACCAGCGAGGGGGGAGGGCCCCAGCATTTT,CATSEGGGPQHF,12,TRBJ1-5,-,TRBV15,-
TGTGCCAGCAGAGGGACGGCAAGCAATCAGCCCCAGCATTTT,CASRGTASNQPQHF,14,TRBJ1-5,-,TRBV6-1,few
TGTGCCATCAGTGAGTCGGGGACCTACGAGCAGTACTTC,CAISESGTYEQYF,13,TRBJ2-7,-,TRBV10-3,-
TGTGCCAGCTCGCCGACCAGAGCGGGTGGCTACACCTTC,CASSPTRAGGYTF,13,TRBJ1-2,-,TRBV18,-
TGTGCCACCAGCCGGGGGACGACACGGGAGCAGTACTTC,CATSRGTTREQYF,13,TRBJ2-7,-,TRBV15,few
TGTGCCAGCAGCTTGGGGTGGGCTTCCTACAATGAGCAGTTCTTC,CASSLGWASYNEQFF,15,TRBJ2-1,-,TRBV5-6,few
TGTGCCAGCAGTTTAGGGCCCCTGGCTGGCTACACCTTC,CASSLGPLAGYTF,13,TRBJ1-2,-,TRBV12-3/TRBV12-4,few
TGCGCCAGCAGCCAAGATCGCCAGGGGAGATGGGAGCAGTACTTC,CASSQDRQGRWEQYF,15,TRBJ2-7,-,TRBV4-1,-
TGCAGCGTTGAGGGACAGGACCCCTACGAGCAGTACTTC,CSVEGQDPYEQYF,13,TRBJ2-7,TRBD1,TRBV29-1,many
TGTGCCAGTGGCCCGGGACAGGGTTTCTACGAGCAGTACTTC,CASGPGQGFYEQYF,14,TRBJ2-7,TRBD1,TRBV19,-
TGTGCCAGCAGTTTCAGGGGGGCGGGGGAAAAACTGTTTTTT,CASSFRGAGEKLFF,14,TRBJ1-4,TRBD1,TRBV6-5,-
TGCAGTGCTAGAGAGCTGCCAACGGTACAAGAGACCCAGTACTTC,CSARELPTVQETQYF,15,TRBJ2-5,-,TRBV20-1,-
TGTGCCAGCAGTCCTCGGACTAGCGGTTTCGAGACCCAGTACTTC,CASSPRTSGFETQYF,15,TRBJ2-5,TRBD2,TRBV7-2,-
TGCAGTGCTAGCCAGGGAACAGATACGCAGTATTTT,CSASQGTDTQYF,12,TRBJ2-3,-,TRBV20-1,few
TGTGCCAGCAGCTCAGACAGCTACTACGAGCAGTACTTC,CASSSDSYYEQYF,13,TRBJ2-7,-,TRBV7-2,-
TGTGCCAGCTCCCCGGGCCGGGGCGTCCTGACTTTC,CASSPGRGVLTF,12,TRBJ2-6,-,TRBV18,-
TGCAGTGCGGGGGGTAGCGGGGTGATCACAGATACGCAGTATTTT,CSAGGSGVITDTQYF,15,TRBJ2-3,TRBD2,TRBV20-1,-
TGCAGCGTTGAATGGGGGGCGTCCACAGATACGCAGTATTTT,CSVEWGASTDTQYF,14,TRBJ2-3,-,TRBV29-1,many
TGCAGTGCTAGAGGCCAACCAATCCGGGGTGAGACCCAGTACTTC,CSARGQPIRGETQYF,15,TRBJ2-5,-,TRBV20-1,-